A single sample is the source of the 14 T cell receptor beta chains below, sequenced in a study of cytomegalovirus exposure and HLA in healthy donors. Primers: 60 Vbeta forward and 13 Jbeta reverse. Repertoires were generated with immunoSEQ multiplex PCR, while TCRdb's copy carries only in-frame clones and drops some. This table holds roughly 100,000 clones, less than 85% found once. Sequencing input: PBMCs. Receptors originate from a man in his forties or fifties in good health and CMV-seropositive.

This clone was detected only a few times. The chain employs TRBV6-6 and TRBJ2-5; 9 bases agree with TRBD2. With 6 bases clipped from V and 3 bases from J, the junction kept 2 bases outside the gene matches. This CDR3 contains 13 residues. The germline gives CDR1 MNHNY, CDR2 SVGAGI (reference sequence). In DNA form, the CDR3 reads TGTGCCAGCAGCCGGACTAGCGAAGAGACCCAGTACTTC. Translation: CASSRTSEETQYF.

This clone was seen more than once but under ten times. This sequence joins TRBV10-1 and TRBJ2-7; a weak D match, TRBD2 (5 bases). The CDR3 spans 18 residues. Trimming removed 1 base at V and 4 bases at J, with 23 bases between. Looked up from germline, CDR1 is WNHNN and CDR2 is SYGVQD (reference sequence). This CDR3 is CASSEFPQAGSPAYEQYF. The CDR3 DNA is TGCGCCAGCAGTGAGTTTCCGCAGGCGGGCAGTCCTGCATACGAGCAGTACTTC.

The rearrangement joins TRBV30 to TRBJ2-1, with 8 bases aligning to TRBD1. The V and J ends lost 2 bases and 6 bases, in that order; junction bases with no gene match: 6. Germline lookup yields CDR1 GTSNPN and CDR2 SVGIG (reference sequence). The CDR3 spans 14 residues. For the CDR3, the DNA is TGTGCCTGGAGTCGGACAGGGTTGGGCAATGAGCAGTTCTTC. Amino acids: CAWSRTGLGNEQFF.

The rearrangement uses TRBV2 and TRBJ1-2; D uncertain. Trimming removed 4 bases at V and 4 bases at J, with 13 bases between. In germline, CDR1 is SNHLY, CDR2 FYNNEI. There are 14 residues in the CDR3. CDR3 protein: CASSARGVGYGYTF. For the CDR3, the DNA is TGTGCCAGCAGTGCCCGGGGAGTTGGCTATGGCTACACCTTC.

The V call is TRBV7-8, the J call TRBJ2-7; 10 bases line up with TRBD2. The trim removed 0 bases at V and 5 bases at J, leaving 10 bases unmatched. The CDR3 consists of 17 residues. CDR1 is SGHVS, CDR2 FQNEAQ, per germline. CDR3 coding DNA: TGTGCCAGCAGCTTAGCGCATGAGCGGGAGGGCCGCCACGAGCAGTACTTC. As protein: CASSLAHEREGRHEQYF.

The rearrangement links TRBV15 to TRBJ1-6; D gene ambiguous. The CDR3 consists of 18 residues. The germline V and J ends were trimmed by 1 base and 10 bases, with 23 bases remaining between them. Germline V gene sequence: CDR1 LNHNV, CDR2 YYDKDF (reference sequence). Here the CDR3 reads CATSRVGGGFSVKSPLHF. CDR3 in DNA: TGTGCCACCAGCAGAGTAGGAGGTGGATTCTCTGTGAAATCACCCCTCCACTTT.

Only a few counts were recorded for this clone. CDR3 DNA sequence: TGCGCCAGCAGCCAAGAATTGATGGGCGACCCAAACAATGAGCAGTTCTTC. It encodes CASSQELMGDPNNEQFF. The chain combines TRBV4-3 with TRBJ2-1, with unresolved D. V was pared by 0 bases and J by 5 bases, with 17 bases between. Looked up from germline, CDR1 is LGHNA and CDR2 is YSLEER. The CDR3 spans 17 residues.

This chain links TRBV4-1 with TRBJ1-4; possibly TRBD1 for D (5 bases). This CDR3 contains 13 residues. CDR1 and CDR2 (germline): MGHRA, YSYEKL. Trimming pared 8 bases from V and 3 bases from J, leaving 10 bases between. The CDR3 DNA is TGCGCCAGCTCCGGGGGGGCTAATGAAAAACTGTTTTTT. It codes for CASSGGANEKLFF.

The J gene is TRBJ2-5, the V gene TRBV29-1; 7 nucleotides match TRBD1. Trimming cost V 4 bases and J 2 bases; bases outside gene matches: 4. The CDR3 contains 13 residues. Germline V gives CDR1 SQVTM, CDR2 ANQGSEA. CDR3 coding DNA: TGCAGCGTTGCCCCGGGACAGCAAGAGACCCAGTACTTC. It translates to CSVAPGQQETQYF. Based on the CDR3 plus reference TRBV29-1 and TRBJ2-5, the full variable domain is SAVISQKPSRDICQRGTSLTIQCQVDSQVTMMFWYRQQPGQSLTLIATANQGSEATYESGFVIDKFPISRPNLTFSTLTVSNMSPEDSSIYLCSVAPGQQETQYFGPGTRLLVL.

The rearrangement links TRBV6-1 to TRBJ2-5; TRBD2 aligns across 11 bases. Per the germline V gene, CDR1 is MNHNS and CDR2 is SASEGT. CDR3 length equals 16 residues. With V trimmed by 2 bases and J by 4 bases, 6 bases remained unmatched. Here the CDR3 reads CASSEIAGGLGETQYF. The CDR3 nucleotides read TGTGCCAGCAGTGAAATAGCGGGGGGGCTAGGAGAGACCCAGTACTTC.

The chain combines TRBV2 with TRBJ2-3; tentatively, D is TRBD2 (5 bases). Looked up from germline, CDR1 is SNHLY and CDR2 is FYNNEI. The V and J ends lost 3 bases and 9 bases respectively, with 13 bases between them. The CDR3 is 13 amino acids. The chain's CDR3 is CASSDGLYGTQYF. In nucleotides, the CDR3 is TGTGCCAGCAGTGACGGACTCTACGGCACGCAGTATTTT.

This sequence joins TRBV5-1 and TRBJ2-5; 7 nucleotides agree with TRBD1. Per the germline V gene, CDR1 is SGHRS and CDR2 is YFSETQ. The junction had 12 bases not matched to a gene; V was cut back by 4 bases and J by 6 bases. The length of the CDR3 is 15 residues. DNA for the CDR3: TGCGCCAGCAGCCCCCGGACAGGATCATCACAGACCCAGTACTTC. This encodes CASSPRTGSSQTQYF.

The V gene is TRBV7-9, the J gene TRBJ2-7, with D possibly matching TRBD1 (5 bases). Trimming shortened V by 5 bases and J by 2 bases, and 10 bases separated the two germline ends. CDR1 SEHNR and CDR2 FQNEAQ come from the germline V gene (reference sequence). The CDR3 has 13 amino acids. The CDR3 sequence is CASSRGLTYEQYF. DNA of the CDR3: TGTGCCAGCAGCAGGGGCCTTACCTACGAGCAGTACTTC.

This clone has a handful of counts. The chain employs TRBV11-2 and TRBJ2-5, with 9 bases that match TRBD1. The CDR3 length is 16 residues. J gave up 2 bases and V 5 bases, and 9 bases lay outside the gene matches. CDR1 SGHAT and CDR2 FQNNGV come from the germline V gene. This chain's CDR3 is CASSGGQGWVQETQYF. CDR3 nucleotide sequence: TGTGCCAGCAGCGGGGGACAGGGATGGGTTCAAGAGACCCAGTACTTC. The whole variable domain, filled in from reference TRBV11-2 and TRBJ2-5, reads EAGVAQSPRYKIIEKRQSVAFWCNPISGHATLYWYQQILGQGPKLLIQFQNNGVVDDSQLPKDRFSAERLKGVDSTLKIQPAKLEDSAVYLCASSGGQGWVQETQYFGPGTRLLVL.